The clone carrying this TCR beta chain was seen ten or more times. The target antigen is unknown. This sample stems from a study of CD8 T cells in ankylosing spondylitis. Study observations and caveats: Ankylosing spondylitis blood appeared to carry a characteristic TCR beta motif of several highly homologous variants. The disease-linked clones had a CD8+ phenotype and low blood frequencies. Previously reported in reactive arthritis synovial fluid and blood were some of the motif variants.

Construction of TCR beta libraries was performed using quantitative 5'-RACE with molecular barcodes. Each CDR3 protein gets one entry after TCRdb re-called the 5' RACE reads with MiXCR. In the table there are some 840,000 distinct CDR3 sequences, about 12% of which are singletons. This clonotype was obtained from a male donor with ankylosing spondylitis. The sequencing sample was made of blood, either unsorted or a sorted T cell fraction (not recorded which).

In DNA, the CDR3 is TGTGCCAGCAGTGGACTAGCGGTCGAGACCCAGTACTTC. This translates into CASSGLAVETQYF. The genes are TRBV12-3 or TRBV12-4 and TRBJ2-5, with 10 bases matching TRBD2. The CDR3 covers 13 residues. The junction had 2 bases not matched to a gene; V was cut back by 5 bases and J by 5 bases.